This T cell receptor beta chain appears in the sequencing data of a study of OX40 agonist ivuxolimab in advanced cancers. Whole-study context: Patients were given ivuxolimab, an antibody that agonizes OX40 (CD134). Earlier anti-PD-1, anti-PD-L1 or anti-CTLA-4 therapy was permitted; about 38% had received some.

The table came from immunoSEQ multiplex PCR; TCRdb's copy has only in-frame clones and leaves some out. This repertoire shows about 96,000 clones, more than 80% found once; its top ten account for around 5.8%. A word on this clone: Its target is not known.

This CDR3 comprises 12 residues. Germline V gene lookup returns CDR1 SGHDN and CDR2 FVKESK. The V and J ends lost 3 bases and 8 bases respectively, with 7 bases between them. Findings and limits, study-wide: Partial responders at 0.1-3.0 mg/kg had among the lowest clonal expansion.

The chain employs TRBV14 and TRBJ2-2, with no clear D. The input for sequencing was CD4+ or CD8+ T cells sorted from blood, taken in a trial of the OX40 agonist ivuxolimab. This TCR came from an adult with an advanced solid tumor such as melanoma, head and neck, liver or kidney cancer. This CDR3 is CASSQAQGELFF. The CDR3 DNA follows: TGTGCCAGCAGCCAGGCACAGGGGGAGCTGTTTTTT.